A selection of T cell receptor beta chains follows, all from one sample in a study of response to subunit inactivated influenza vaccine. MiXCR, applied by TCRdb to the RT-PCR reads, yields one record per CDR3 protein. The table records around 760,000 distinct CDR3 sequences, more than 11% of them present only once. Sequences were derived from PBMCs from blood, sampled 14 to 15 days before vaccination. The receptors originated from a man aged 45-60 years who received an inactivated influenza vaccine. CDR3s include the opening cysteine and the closing phenylalanine or tryptophan. Fields, in order: clone size, J gene, D gene, V gene, CDR3 DNA, CDR3 protein. The D gene is left open where the match is weak. Clone size is stated in some rows and not others, as once, few, many or a class when expanded.

- TRBJ2-1 - TRBV5-1 TGCGCCAGCAGCTTGGTCGTTATGGGTTCCTACAATGAGCAGTTCTTC CASSLVVMGSYNEQFF
few TRBJ2-5 - TRBV20-1 TGCAGTGCTAGAGATCAAGGTTGGGAGACCCAGTACTTC CSARDQGWETQYF
- TRBJ2-2 - TRBV6-5 TGTGCCAGCAGTTACTCGACCAGTCTCGGGGAGCTGTTTTTT CASSYSTSLGELFF
- TRBJ1-2 - TRBV14 TGTGCCAGCAGTCCTTTGACAGGACTCACTAACTATGGCTACACCTTC CASSPLTGLTNYGYTF
- TRBJ2-5 - TRBV7-9 TGTGCCAGCAGCCTGGACAGTTTAGAAGAGACCCAGTACTTC CASSLDSLEETQYF
- TRBJ2-1 TRBD2 TRBV7-2 TGTGCCAGCAGCTTAGCCATGGGACTAGAGAAGTTCTTC CASSLAMGLEKFF
few TRBJ1-6 - TRBV6-1 TGTGCCAGCAGGGGGCAGGGCCATAATTCACCCCTCCACTTT CASRGQGHNSPLHF
- TRBJ2-3 TRBD2 TRBV20-1 TGCAGTGCTAGCTGGCCAGCGGGAGGACCCGATACGCAGTATTTT CSASWPAGGPDTQYF
- TRBJ2-1 TRBD2 TRBV7-7 TGTGCCAGCAGCTTAGGGGGACTAGTGAATGAGCAGTTCTTC CASSLGGLVNEQFF
- TRBJ1-2 - TRBV29-1 TGCAGCGTTGATCCCCACGGTGGCTATGGCTACACCTTC CSVDPHGGYGYTF
- TRBJ2-1 TRBD2 TRBV19 TGTGCCAGTAGTATGGTGCCGGGGGGTGGTGAGCAGTTCTTC CASSMVPGGGEQFF
- TRBJ2-7 TRBD2 TRBV9 TGTGCCAGCAGCGTTGGGACTAGCGGGATCGAGCAGTACTTC CASSVGTSGIEQYF
many TRBJ1-1 - TRBV11-2 TGTGCCAGCAGCTTCCTAACGGGACAGAACACTGAAGCTTTCTTT CASSFLTGQNTEAFF
- TRBJ1-5 TRBD1 TRBV2 TGTGCCAGCAACAGGGGCGATCAGCCCCAGCATTTT CASNRGDQPQHF
few TRBJ2-1 TRBD1 TRBV6-2/TRBV6-3 TGTGCCAGCAGTCAAATGGACAGGGGTTGGGAGTTCTTC CASSQMDRGWEFF
- TRBJ2-2 - TRBV11-2 TGTGCCAGCAACACCCGAGGACCCGGGGAGCTGTTTTTT CASNTRGPGELFF
few TRBJ2-7 - TRBV14 TGTGCCAGCAGCCAAACTCCTTCCGAGCAGTACTTC CASSQTPSEQYF
- TRBJ2-1 TRBD2 TRBV29-1 TGCAGCGTTGAAGGGGGACTAGCGGGAGGTACGTGGGTTCCTACAGATGAGCAGTTCTTC CSVEGGLAGGTWVPTDEQFF
many TRBJ2-1 - TRBV5-1 TGTGCCAGCAGCTTAGGGGGTTCCTACAATGAGCAGTTCTTC CASSLGGSYNEQFF
- TRBJ2-7 TRBD1 TRBV6-1 TGTGCCAGCAGTCCCCTGACAGGGGAAAGGGTCGAGCAGTACTTC CASSPLTGERVEQYF
- TRBJ2-5 - TRBV15 TGTGCCACCAGCAGGGACAGTGCGGAGACCCAGTACTTC CATSRDSAETQYF
few TRBJ2-7 - TRBV7-3 TGTGCCAGCAGCCCCGGTGGGGGCGCGGGATTCGAGCAGTACTTC CASSPGGGAGFEQYF
few TRBJ2-7 - TRBV4-2 TGTGCCAGCAGCCAAGACTACCATAGCGGATACGAGCAGTACTTC CASSQDYHSGYEQYF
- TRBJ2-3 TRBD2 TRBV20-1 TGCAGTGCTCTGGGACTAGCGTCGGGCACAGATACGCAGTATTTT CSALGLASGTDTQYF
- TRBJ2-1 - TRBV28 TGTGCCAGCAGCACCGGACGGGCTGAGCAGTTCTTC CASSTGRAEQFF
- TRBJ2-1 TRBD2 TRBV7-3 TGTGCCAGCAGCTTACAATCCCAGACCGCGGGAGCTGAGCAGTTCTTC CASSLQSQTAGAEQFF
few TRBJ2-2 - TRBV11-2 TGTGCCAGCAGCTTACGGGGAAACCGGGACTTTAGGGGTGGGGAGCTGTTTTTT CASSLRGNRDFRGGELFF
- TRBJ2-4 TRBD2 TRBV12-3/TRBV12-4 TGTGCCAGCAGTTCTGCCGGGACTAGAGACATTCAGTACTTC CASSSAGTRDIQYF
few TRBJ2-1 - TRBV12-3/TRBV12-4 TGTGCCAGCAGTCCAAGTGGGTCACCGGTAGATGAGCAGTTCTTC CASSPSGSPVDEQFF
many TRBJ2-1 TRBD2 TRBV28 TGTGCCAGCAGTTTATTGGCGGGAGGGCCCCACAATGAGCAGTTCTTC CASSLLAGGPHNEQFF
- TRBJ2-1 - TRBV12-3/TRBV12-4 TGTGCCAGCAGTTTTGCAGTGAATGAGCAGTTCTTC CASSFAVNEQFF
many TRBJ2-1 TRBD2 TRBV7-9 TGTGCCAGCAGACCCAGACTAGCGGGGGGGGGTCCCGAGCAGTTCTTC CASRPRLAGGGPEQFF
- TRBJ2-5 - TRBV13 TGTGCCAGCAGCTTAGGTCGGGAGCCGGGGGCCCAGTACTTC CASSLGREPGAQYF
few TRBJ1-1 TRBD1 TRBV10-3 TGTGCCATCAGTGAGCCACGACAGGGTGGGAACACTGAAGCTTTCTTT CAISEPRQGGNTEAFF
- TRBJ2-2 - TRBV7-6 TGTGCCAGCAGCTTAGTCAGGAGCAACACCGGGGAGCTGTTTTTT CASSLVRSNTGELFF
few TRBJ1-2 TRBD1 TRBV12-3/TRBV12-4 TGTGCCAGCAGTAACAGGGGCGTAACGATAAACTATGGCTACACCTTC CASSNRGVTINYGYTF
few TRBJ2-7 TRBD2 TRBV5-1 TGCGCCAGCGGCACCGGGACTAGCGGGGGGCGCTACGAGCAGTACTTC CASGTGTSGGRYEQYF
few TRBJ2-1 TRBD1 TRBV24-1 TGTGCCACCAGTGTGGGACAGGAACACAATGAGCAGTTCTTC CATSVGQEHNEQFF
many TRBJ2-2 - TRBV29-1 TGCAGTGCTTGGGGCTTGGGGAACACCGGGGAGCTGTTTTTT CSAWGLGNTGELFF
few TRBJ2-7 - TRBV29-1 TGCAGCGCCAAGGACGTCCGCGAGCAGTACTTC CSAKDVREQYF
- TRBJ2-3 - TRBV20-1 TGCAGTGCACCTCGACAGGCGGGGCGGGGTACAGATACGCAGTATTTT CSAPRQAGRGTDTQYF
few TRBJ2-2 - TRBV6-2/TRBV6-3 TGTGCCAGCAAATCGAACACCGGGGAGCTGTTTTTT CASKSNTGELFF